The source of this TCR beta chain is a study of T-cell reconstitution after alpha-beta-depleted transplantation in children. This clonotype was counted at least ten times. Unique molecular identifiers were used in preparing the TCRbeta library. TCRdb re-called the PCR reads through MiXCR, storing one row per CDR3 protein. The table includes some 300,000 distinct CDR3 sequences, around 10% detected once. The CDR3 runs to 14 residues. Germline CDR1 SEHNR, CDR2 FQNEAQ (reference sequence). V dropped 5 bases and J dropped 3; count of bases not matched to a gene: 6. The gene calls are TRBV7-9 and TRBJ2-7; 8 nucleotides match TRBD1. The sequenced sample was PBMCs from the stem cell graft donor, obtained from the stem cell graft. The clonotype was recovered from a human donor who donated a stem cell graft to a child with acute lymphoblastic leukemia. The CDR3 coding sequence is TGTGCCAGCAGCCTGACAGGGGAACACTACGAGCAGTACTTC. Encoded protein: CASSLTGEHYEQYF.